This T cell receptor (beta chain) emerged from a study of OX40 agonist ivuxolimab in advanced cancers. As for the study in general: Melanoma, hepatocellular carcinoma, head and neck or renal cell cancer occurred in dose-escalation patients. Partial responses occurred in Three dose-escalation patients, one with hepatocellular carcinoma and two with cutaneous melanoma. Study-level findings and limits: By week 6 at 0.1 to 3.0 mg/kg, blood CD4+ and CD8+ T cells had expanded clonally.

Some clones are missing from TCRdb's copy, which holds only in-frame ones; the method was immunoSEQ multiplex PCR. This table has tens of thousands of clones, 80% appearing once. As concerns this clone: The antigen is not known. One junction end disagrees with the germline gene, perhaps due to a read error.

The germline V gene has CDR1 SSHAT and CDR2 FNYEAQ (reference sequence). The CDR3 has 15 residues. The chain recombines TRBV7-7 with TRBJ2-5; maybe TRBD2 (6 bases). The sample here was CD4+ or CD8+ T cells sorted from blood, taken in a trial of the OX40 agonist ivuxolimab. This TCR derives from an adult with an advanced solid tumor such as melanoma, head and neck, liver or kidney cancer. The CDR3 DNA follows: TGTGCCAGCAGCTTAGCGCTATCTTCACGGGAGACCCAGCACTTC. Protein product: CASSLALSSRETQHF.